This passage covers 9 T cell receptor beta chains from one sample sequenced in a study of CD8+ T cells in alopecia areata. In each case, RNA was isolated and then reverse transcribed into cDNA as the sequencing template. Sequencing used immunoSEQ multiplex PCR; TCRdb keeps in-frame clones, though not all of them. Of about 180,000 clones in the sample, 40% to 65% were seen once. Treatment described: oral pan-JAK inhibitor, 5-10 mg twice daily. The material was CD8+ T cells sorted from blood, obtained at week 24, from a patient treated with tofacitinib. The receptors derive from a human donor with alopecia areata.

There are a few counts of this clone. The gene calls are TRBV7-8 and TRBJ1-1; D is undetermined. The CDR3 runs 13 residues. V lost 1 base to trimming and J lost 5 bases, with 8 bases between them. Germline lookup yields CDR1 SGHVS and CDR2 FQNEAQ. The CDR3: CASSLDLGTEAFF. The CDR3 coding sequence is TGTGCCAGCAGCTTAGATTTGGGTACTGAAGCTTTCTTT.

The chain carries TRBV11-3 and TRBJ2-7, with D tentatively TRBD2 (6 bases). Germline lookup yields CDR1 SGHNT and CDR2 YENEEA. The V end lost 5 bases, the J end lost 4 bases, and 21 bases lay between the germline ends. This CDR3 has 16 residues. The CDR3 DNA follows: TGTGCCAGCAGCCCTCCCTACGGGACGGGACTTTACGAGCAGTACTTC. Its protein is CASSPPYGTGLYEQYF.

This chain links TRBV29-1 with TRBJ2-7; 8 positions agree with TRBD1. CDR3 length equals 14 residues. With V trimmed by 6 bases and J by 0 bases, 7 bases remained unmatched. Germline lookup yields CDR1 SQVTM and CDR2 ANQGSEA. The CDR3 bases are TGCAGCGTGGGGGACAGGACCCGCTCCTACGAGCAGTACTTC. This codes for CSVGDRTRSYEQYF.

The chain employs TRBV5-1 and TRBJ2-7; 11 bases line up with TRBD1. The ends lost 4 bases at V and 2 bases at J; junction bases unmatched: 11. Per the germline V gene, CDR1 is SGHRS and CDR2 is YFSETQ. The CDR3 sequence is 17 residues long. CDR3 sequence: CASSRGQGEKRTYEQYF. CDR3 DNA sequence: TGCGCCAGCAGCCGGGGACAGGGGGAAAAGAGGACCTACGAGCAGTACTTC.

This clone was seen once. The chain is built from TRBV4-1 and TRBJ1-2; a possible D gene is TRBD1 (5 bases). Per the germline V gene, CDR1 is MGHRA and CDR2 is YSYEKL. Deletions cut 0 bases from V and 8 bases from J, with 16 bases between. The CDR3 length is 15 residues. The CDR3 DNA follows: TGCGCCAGCAGCCAAGATCCGGGGGGATCGGAGGGCTACACCTTC. This sequence encodes CASSQDPGGSEGYTF.

The V call is TRBV27, the J call TRBJ1-2; D uncertain. Germline V lookup: CDR1 MNHEY, CDR2 SMNVEV (reference sequence). The CDR3 extends over 16 amino acids. V dropped 5 bases and J dropped 2 bases, with 18 bases sitting between them. CDR3 in amino acids: CASSPSPGSGNYGYTF. As DNA, the CDR3 is TGTGCCAGCAGTCCCTCCCCTGGCAGTGGCAACTATGGCTACACCTTC.

J is TRBJ2-7 and V is TRBV29-1; possible D gene TRBD2, 6 bases. The germline V gene has CDR1 SQVTM and CDR2 ANQGSEA. V was shortened by 7 bases and J by 0 bases, with 13 bases between the two germline ends. The CDR3 extends over 13 amino acids. CDR3 residues: CSAYLAISYEQYF. CDR3 coding DNA: TGCAGCGCCTACCTAGCGATCTCCTACGAGCAGTACTTC.

V is TRBV9 and J is TRBJ1-2, with 7 nucleotides matching TRBD1. V lost 3 bases, J lost 0 bases, and 11 bases stayed unmatched. CDR1 and CDR2 (germline): SGDLS, YYNGEE. This CDR3 is built from 17 residues. The CDR3 protein is CASSGRWSTGANYGYTF. For the CDR3, the DNA is TGTGCCAGCAGCGGAAGATGGAGTACAGGGGCTAACTATGGCTACACCTTC.

This CDR3 reads CASRSGFGNTIYF. CDR3 in DNA: TGTGCCAGCAGATCAGGGTTTGGAAACACCATATATTTT. This chain uses TRBV9 with TRBJ1-3, with TRBD1 as a possible D gene (5 bases). The V end lost 5 bases, the J end lost 3 bases, and 9 bases lay between the germline ends. Germline values: CDR1 SGDLS, CDR2 YYNGEE. The CDR3 is 13 amino acids. Variable domain in full (rest from reference TRBV9 and TRBJ1-3): DSGVTQTPKHLITATGQRVTLRCSPRSGDLSVYWYQQSLDQGLQFLIQYYNGEERAKGNILERFSAQQFPDLHSELNLSSLELGDSALYFCASRSGFGNTIYFGEGSWLTVV.